This T cell receptor beta chain was profiled in a study of T cells after yellow fever vaccination. As for the study in general: The authors prepared low-cell-number fractions using SMART-Seq v4 Ultra Low Input.

5'RACE template switching generated TCR cDNA, adding a universal primer site and UMIs. TCRdb analysed the 5' RACE reads with MiXCR anew, one entry per CDR3 protein. There are 450,000 to 650,000 distinct CDR3 sequences in the sample; 20% to 25% occur only once, and about 17% lies in the top ten. Trimming stripped 4 bases from V and 5 bases from J, with 14 bases between. CDR3 length: 14 residues. Germline assignment: CDR1 LGHDT and CDR2 YNNKEL (reference sequence). The source of this sequence is a man younger than 35 who received the YFV17D yellow fever vaccine. This sample comprised PBMCs, obtained 21 days after the first yellow fever vaccination. The chain joins TRBV3-1 to TRBJ1-1; D might be TRBD1 (5 bases). The CDR3 here is CASSLWDGPTEAFF. The CDR3 DNA follows: TGTGCCAGCAGCCTCTGGGACGGACCAACTGAAGCTTTCTTT.